What follows are 25 T cell receptor beta chains derived from one specimen sequenced in a study of cytomegalovirus exposure and HLA in healthy donors. Primers included in the PCR were 60 Vbeta and 13 Jbeta primers. Method: immunoSEQ multiplex PCR; TCRdb's copy keeps in-frame clones and lacks some. The sample consists of around 120,000 clones, 70% to 80% of them appearing once. Source material: PBMCs. The receptors originated from a man aged 18 to 29 in good health and CMV-seronegative.

The chain uses TRBV11-3 and TRBJ2-1, with a tentative D call TRBD1 (5 bases). The ends were cut back, 0 bases at V and 0 bases at J, with 15 bases in the middle. CDR1 is SGHNT and CDR2 is YENEEA in the germline V gene. The CDR3 spans 18 residues. The CDR3 nucleotides are TGTGCCAGCAGCTTAGATCAGGGCGGTGACAGCTCCTACAATGAGCAGTTCTTC. Protein: CASSLDQGGDSSYNEQFF.

The chain recombines TRBV9 with TRBJ1-1, with 10 bases matching TRBD1. The CDR3 sequence is 14 residues long. Trimming took 3 bases from V and 8 from J; bases not matched to a gene: 7. CDR1 SGDLS and CDR2 YYNGEE come from the germline V gene. The CDR3 DNA reads as TGTGCCAGCAGCGAGGGGGACAGGGGCAGGGAAGCTTTCTTT. Amino acids: CASSEGDRGREAFF.

The chain joins TRBV28 to TRBJ2-7, with D possibly being TRBD2 (6 bases). Germline CDR1 reads MDHEN; CDR2 reads SYDVKM. This CDR3 contains 14 residues. V lost 6 bases, J lost 2 bases, and 14 bases lay in between. CDR3 in amino acids: CASSIGGRPYEQYF. In DNA, the CDR3 is TGTGCCAGCAGCATCGGGGGACGGCCCTACGAGCAGTACTTC. The variable domain in full, with the rest retrieved from reference TRBV28 and TRBJ2-7, is DVKVTQSSRYLVKRTGEKVFLECVQDMDHENMFWYRQDPGLGLRLIYFSYDVKMKEKGDIPEGYSVSREKKERFSLILESASTNQTSMYLCASSIGGRPYEQYFGPGTRLTVT.

This clone occurred a few times. The J gene is TRBJ2-3, the V gene TRBV4-2, with 13 bases lining up with TRBD2. The CDR3 runs to 18 residues. V lost 1 base and J lost 3; bases outside the gene matches: 7. In germline, CDR1 is LGHNA, CDR2 YNFKEQ. CDR3 DNA: TGTGCCAGCAGCCAAGGACTAGCGGGAGGCCTGGGAACAGATACGCAGTATTTT. Protein: CASSQGLAGGLGTDTQYF.

The gene calls are TRBV27 and TRBJ1-6; 10 bases line up with TRBD1. The V gene end was trimmed by 5 bases and the J gene end by 6 bases; junction bases not matched to a gene: 7. The CDR3 sequence is 16 residues long. Germline assignment: CDR1 MNHEY and CDR2 SMNVEV (reference sequence). The CDR3 nucleotides read TGTGCCAGCAGTCTTAAGACAGGGGGCGTTAATTCACCCCTCCACTTT. Its protein product is CASSLKTGGVNSPLHF.

This clone was counted once. Here the CDR3 DNA reads TGTGCCAGCAGCTTCACCCCCTCACTAGCGGGATCCTACAATGAGCAGTTCTTC. It is translated as CASSFTPSLAGSYNEQFF. The chain couples TRBV7-3 to TRBJ2-1; TRBD2 matches 10 bases. V lost 3 bases and J lost 1; bases outside the gene matches: 9. This CDR3 spans 18 amino acids. CDR1 SGHTA and CDR2 FQGTGA come from the germline V gene.

In its sample, this clone was seen a few times. V and J are TRBV7-2 and TRBJ2-7; the match to TRBD2 covers 7 bases. The CDR3 totals 17 residues. CDR1 is SGHTA, CDR2 FQGNSA, per germline. The V gene end was trimmed by 5 bases and the J gene end by 1 base; junction bases not matched to a gene: 14. CDR3 region: CASSSRPLGGSSYEQYF. DNA of the CDR3: TGTGCCAGCAGCAGTCGACCCCTGGGCGGGAGTTCCTACGAGCAGTACTTC.

This clone has just one count. The rearrangement links TRBV7-6 to TRBJ2-7; 7 bases are a match to TRBD2. Germline CDR1 and CDR2: SGHVS and FNYEAQ. V shed 8 bases, J shed 0 bases, and the junction held 10 bases outside the gene matches. This CDR3 comprises 15 residues. In DNA, the CDR3 is TGTGCCAGCCCGCCCCGAGCGGGAAACTCCTACGAGCAGTACTTC. Its protein is CASPPRAGNSYEQYF.

V is TRBV9 and J is TRBJ2-3; 9 bases agree with TRBD2. V shed 1 base and J 5 bases; nucleotides not matched to a gene: 5. Germline CDR1 and CDR2: SGDLS and YYNGEE. This CDR3 has 15 residues. The CDR3: CASSVSAGGLDTQYF. The CDR3, as DNA: TGTGCCAGCAGCGTAAGTGCGGGAGGGTTAGATACGCAGTATTTT.

The gene calls are TRBV6-5 and TRBJ1-5; perhaps TRBD1 as D (6 bases). V was cut by 2 bases and J by 9 bases, with 11 bases left in between. CDR1 is MNHEY, CDR2 SVGAGI, per germline. The CDR3 length is 13 residues. In DNA form, the CDR3 reads TGTGCCAGCAGTTACGACTCGACAGGGCCCCAGCATTTT. It encodes CASSYDSTGPQHF.

The CDR3 region has the DNA TGTGCCAGCAGCCCCCCGCCGCACCGGTCCTATGGCTACACCTTC. Encoded protein: CASSPPPHRSYGYTF. This chain links TRBV7-9 with TRBJ1-2, with D uncertain. The CDR3 is 15 residues long. Germline-derived CDR1 and CDR2 are SEHNR and FQNEAQ (reference sequence). The V and J ends lost 5 bases and 4 bases respectively, with 17 bases between them.

The V gene is TRBV7-3, the J gene TRBJ2-1; D ambiguous. V shed 4 bases and J shed 5 bases, with 9 bases lying between them. The length of the CDR3 is 13 residues. CDR1 SGHTA and CDR2 FQGTGA come from the germline V gene. The CDR3 DNA follows: TGTGCCAGCAGCTCTCTCCAGGACAATGAGCAGTTCTTC. This translates into CASSSLQDNEQFF.

The V call is TRBV5-8, the J call TRBJ2-3; 10 nucleotides match TRBD2. Unmatched junction bases numbered 6, after V lost 4 bases and J lost 1 base. Germline CDR1 is SGHTS and CDR2 is YDEGEE. The CDR3 contains 16 residues. In DNA form, the CDR3 reads TGTGCCAGCAGCGGGGGACTAGCGCGGGGCACAGATACGCAGTATTTT. It is translated as CASSGGLARGTDTQYF.

The V and J genes are TRBV7-8 and TRBJ2-5; the D gene is possibly TRBD1 (5 bases). The CDR3 length is 14 residues. Per the germline V gene, CDR1 is SGHVS and CDR2 is FQNEAQ. V lost 3 bases and J lost 4, with 12 bases in between. This chain's CDR3 is CASSLVGARETQYF. For the CDR3, the DNA is TGTGCCAGCAGCTTGGTAGGGGCGCGAGAGACCCAGTACTTC.

This clone was detected a few times. The genes are TRBV2 and TRBJ2-1; TRBD2 is a possible D gene (5 bases). This CDR3 region has 10 residues. CDR1 SNHLY and CDR2 FYNNEI come from the germline V gene. V was cut by 10 bases and J by 15 bases, with 16 bases left in between. This CDR3 reads CATNGRGSFF. Here the CDR3 DNA reads TGTGCCACCAATGGGAGAGGCTCGTTCTTC.

The gene calls are TRBV27 and TRBJ2-1; D perhaps matches TRBD2 (5 bases). Germline CDR1 is MNHEY and CDR2 is SMNVEV (reference sequence). The V gene lost 2 bases and the J gene lost 6 bases, with 23 bases spanning the gap. The CDR3 loop spans 18 amino acids. CDR3 bases: TGTGCCAGCAGTTTAGGAGTGCCTTTTGGGAGCTATATCAATGAGCAGTTCTTC. This codes for CASSLGVPFGSYINEQFF.

This clone was counted a single time. The genes are TRBV7-7 and TRBJ2-5; no firm D call. The CDR3 loop spans 12 amino acids. Trimming took 5 bases from V and 1 from J, leaving 5 bases between them. Germline CDR1 SSHAT, CDR2 FNYEAQ (reference sequence). The CDR3 loop is CASSPLQETQYF. CDR3 DNA sequence: TGTGCCAGCAGCCCTCTCCAAGAGACCCAGTACTTC.

The gene calls are TRBV18 and TRBJ2-3; the match to TRBD2 covers 12 bases. J gave up 3 bases and V 2 bases, and 3 bases lay outside the gene matches. CDR1 KGHSH and CDR2 LQKENI come from the germline V gene. The CDR3 sequence is 16 residues long. This chain's CDR3 is CASSPFGTSGTDTQYF. In DNA, the CDR3 is TGTGCCAGCTCACCATTCGGGACTAGCGGGACAGATACGCAGTATTTT.

This clone has only a few counts. V is TRBV15 and J is TRBJ1-5; D perhaps matches TRBD1 (6 bases). Per the germline V gene, CDR1 is LNHNV and CDR2 is YYDKDF (reference sequence). Trimming pared 3 bases from V and 4 bases from J, leaving 13 bases between. This CDR3 contains 15 residues. DNA of the CDR3: TGTGCCACCAGCAGGCAGGGGCGGAGGAATCAGCCCCAGCATTTT. The encoded protein is CATSRQGRRNQPQHF.

This clone was recorded once. The V and J genes are TRBV10-2 and TRBJ2-2; a possible D gene is TRBD1 (6 bases). Looked up from germline, CDR1 is WSHSY and CDR2 is SAAADI. Trimming shortened V by 3 bases and J by 5 bases, and 10 bases separated the two germline ends. The CDR3 runs to 14 residues. CDR3 coding DNA: TGCGCCAGCAGTGATGGGACACCAACCGGGGAGCTGTTTTTT. Protein: CASSDGTPTGELFF.

This clone was observed a handful of times. This chain uses TRBV7-3 with TRBJ1-3; 7 bases map to TRBD1. V was clipped by 2 bases and J by 4 bases; unmatched bases: 5. This CDR3 is 15 amino acids long. From germline, CDR1 is SGHTA and CDR2 FQGTGA. The CDR3 here is CASSLRGTAGNTIYF. Here the CDR3 DNA reads TGTGCCAGCAGCTTACGGGGGACAGCAGGAAACACCATATATTTT. Filled out from reference TRBV7-3 and TRBJ1-3, the complete variable domain reads GAGVSQTPSNKVTEKGKYVELRCDPISGHTALYWYRQSLGQGPEFLIYFQGTGAADDSGLPNDRFFAVRPEGSVSTLKIQRTERGDSAVYLCASSLRGTAGNTIYFGEGSWLTVV.

This chain connects TRBV10-3 to TRBJ2-5; possible D gene TRBD2, 6 bases. The V end lost 3 bases, the J end lost 5 bases, and 16 bases lay between the germline ends. The CDR3 sequence is 15 residues long. The germline V gene encodes CDR1 ENHRY and CDR2 SYGVKD. The CDR3 DNA is TGTGCCATCAGTGACGGTAGCGGAGGCGGTGAGACCCAGTACTTC. Its protein product is CAISDGSGGGETQYF.

This clone was found once. V and J are TRBV7-8 and TRBJ2-4, with 8 bases fitting TRBD2. Germline trimming cut 5 bases from V and 8 bases from J; bases unmatched to any gene: 14. This CDR3 region has 16 residues. The germline V gene has CDR1 SGHVS and CDR2 FQNEAQ. Written as DNA, the CDR3 is TGTGCCAGCAGCAAACCACTAGATGCGGGGGGAGACATTCAGTACTTC. Protein sequence: CASSKPLDAGGDIQYF. Combining the CDR3 with reference TRBV7-8 and TRBJ2-4 gives the whole variable domain GAGVSQSPRYKVAKRGQDVALRCDPISGHVSLFWYQQALGQGPEFLTYFQNEAQLDKSGLPSDRFFAERPEGSVSTLKIQRTQQEDSAVYLCASSKPLDAGGDIQYFGAGTRLSVL.

This clone was seen once. This chain connects TRBV28 to TRBJ2-5; D unclear. CDR1 MDHEN and CDR2 SYDVKM come from the germline V gene. V was clipped by 2 bases and J by 5 bases, with 9 bases between them. The CDR3 runs 13 residues. The CDR3 region is CASSLTIEETQYF. In DNA, the CDR3 is TGTGCCAGCAGTTTAACCATCGAGGAGACCCAGTACTTC.

The chain links TRBV7-9 to TRBJ2-5; D is ambiguous. With the DNA end fitting TRBJ2-7 better, the J assignment may be wrong. Germline CDR1 reads SEHNR; CDR2 reads FQNEAQ (reference sequence). The CDR3 covers 12 residues. In DNA, the CDR3 is TGTGCCAGCAGCCCGAGTCCCTACGAGCAGTACTTC. Its translation: CASSPSPYEQYF.